The source of this TCR beta chain is a study of radiation and T cells in renal cell carcinoma. The study, taken as a whole, reports: From baseline, blood top tumor clonotypes peaked at 2 weeks post-radiation.

Concerning this clone: Antigen specificity is unknown.

The germline V gene encodes CDR1 ENHRY and CDR2 SYGVKD. The V end was cut by 2 bases, the J end by 2 bases, with 7 bases between. This CDR3 has 13 residues. Data came from immunoSEQ multiplex PCR; TCRdb stores just in-frame clones and leaves some out. Among tens of thousands of clones listed, about 86% were seen once. This sample's time point: blood 2 weeks post-SBRT. Treatment indicated: 15 Gy SBRT to primary tumor, nephrectomy 4 weeks later. The patient's renal cell carcinoma had clear cell pathology. Sequences were derived from blood, sampled from a patient whose treatment included radiotherapy and nephrectomy. This chain links TRBV10-3 with TRBJ2-7; a possible D gene is TRBD1 (6 bases). This TCR derives from a woman between 45 and 60 years old with renal cell carcinoma. This CDR3 reads CAISEAGAYEQYF. The CDR3 DNA sequence: TGTGCCATCAGTGAGGCAGGGGCCTACGAGCAGTACTTC.